A selection of T cell receptor beta chains follows, all from one sample in a study of CD8 T cells in Susac syndrome. TCRdb redid the calling of the immunoSEQ multiplex PCR reads with MiXCR, one entry per CDR3 protein. Among hundreds of thousands of distinct CDR3 sequences, less than 96% were seen once, and the ten largest hold 0.1%. The specimen sequenced was CD4+ T cells from PBMCs. All receptors come from a human donor with Susac syndrome. Each CDR3 is given with its conserved first and last residue. A D gene is named only where the DNA matches it firmly. Clone size is not always given. Where it is, it says once, few, many or a class for expanded clones.

clone_size j_call v_call d_call cdr3_aa cdr3_nt
NA TRBJ2-3 TRBV30 TRBD2 CAWSVAGFSTDTQYF TGTGCCTGGAGTGTAGCGGGGTTTAGCACAGATACGCAGTATTTT
NA TRBJ2-5 TRBV5-4 TRBD2 CASSFGAGREKEETQYF TGTGCCAGCAGCTTTGGGGCGGGGCGGGAGAAGGAGGAGACCCAGTACTTC
NA TRBJ1-1 TRBV10-3 TRBD1 CAISEPGQGGGTEAFF TGTGCCATCAGTGAGCCGGGACAGGGAGGGGGCACTGAAGCTTTCTTT
NA TRBJ2-1 TRBV28 NA CASSLNEGVSSYNEQFF TGTGCCAGCAGTTTAAACGAGGGAGTTAGCTCCTACAATGAGCAGTTCTTC
once TRBJ1-1 TRBV29-1 NA CSVSNTEAFF TGCAGCGTTTCGAACACTGAAGCTTTCTTT
NA TRBJ2-1 TRBV5-1 TRBD1 CASRVRDSNSYNEQFF TGCGCCAGCCGAGTAAGGGACAGCAACTCCTACAATGAGCAGTTCTTC
NA TRBJ1-2 TRBV20-1 TRBD1 CSAEDRAYGYTF TGCAGTGCAGAGGACAGGGCCTATGGCTACACCTTC
NA TRBJ2-7 TRBV16 NA CASSPWRAGYEQYF TGTGCCAGCAGCCCTTGGCGGGCGGGCTACGAGCAGTACTTC
once TRBJ2-1 TRBV9 TRBD2 CASSPRIAGANEQFF TGTGCCAGCAGCCCGCGGATAGCGGGAGCCAATGAGCAGTTCTTC
NA TRBJ1-2 TRBV7-3 NA CASSEDGESGYTF TGTGCCAGCAGCGAGGACGGGGAGTCGGGCTACACCTTC
NA TRBJ2-3 TRBV18 NA CASSPRTRDTQYF TGTGCCAGCTCACCAAGGACACGAGATACGCAGTATTTT
NA TRBJ2-1 TRBV12-3/TRBV12-4 NA CASTRAGLPTGEQFF TGTGCCAGCACCCGGGCGGGACTTCCAACGGGGGAGCAGTTCTTC
NA TRBJ2-6 TRBV2 NA CASSEGPSGANVLTF TGTGCCAGCAGTGAAGGGCCCTCTGGGGCCAACGTCCTGACTTTC
NA TRBJ2-7 TRBV5-6 TRBD2 CASSLVPGGYEQYF TGTGCCAGCAGCTTGGTACCCGGGGGGTACGAGCAGTACTTC
NA TRBJ2-3 TRBV5-1 TRBD2 CASSPGTSSGDTDTQYF TGCGCCAGCAGCCCCGGTACGTCTAGCGGAGACACAGATACGCAGTATTTT
NA TRBJ2-6 TRBV15 NA CATLTGNRGGANVLTF TGTGCCACCCTGACAGGGAATCGGGGGGGGGCCAACGTCCTGACTTTC
few TRBJ1-1 TRBV4-1 NA CASSQDTEAFF TGCGCCAGCAGCCAAGACACTGAAGCTTTCTTT
NA TRBJ1-1 TRBV20-1 TRBD1 CSAPGGGNTEAFF TGCAGTGCCCCAGGGGGGGGAAACACTGAAGCTTTCTTT
NA TRBJ2-1 TRBV20-1 TRBD2 CSADGTSGSSAKIF TGCAGTGCCGACGGGACTAGCGGGAGTAGTGCCAAGATCTTC
once TRBJ2-7 TRBV4-1 NA CASSPTSIYEQYF TGCGCCAGCAGCCCCACATCGATCTACGAGCAGTACTTC
NA TRBJ2-1 TRBV5-1 TRBD1 CASSFDREEQFF TGCGCCAGCAGCTTTGACAGGGAGGAGCAGTTCTTC
NA TRBJ2-5 TRBV7-9 NA CASSLATAQETQYF TGTGCCAGCAGCTTAGCCACTGCACAAGAGACCCAGTACTTC
NA TRBJ2-1 TRBV18 TRBD2 CASSPQREGLFNEQFF TGTGCCAGCTCACCTCAGCGGGAGGGCCTTTTTAATGAGCAGTTCTTC
NA TRBJ2-3 TRBV29-1 TRBD1 CSAGEGGHTQYF TGCAGCGCTGGGGAAGGGGGCCATACGCAGTATTTT
NA TRBJ2-3 TRBV4-2 TRBD2 CASSQEAGVGRDTQYF TGTGCCAGCAGCCAAGAAGCGGGAGTGGGGCGGGATACGCAGTATTTT
NA TRBJ2-1 TRBV5-1 TRBD2 CASSSLAGGIPLPQFF TGCGCCAGCAGCTCCTTAGCGGGAGGGATACCTTTACCGCAGTTCTTC
NA TRBJ1-2 TRBV6-6 NA CASSYMTGGYTF TGTGCCAGCAGTTACATGACTGGTGGCTACACCTTC
NA TRBJ2-7 TRBV29-1 NA CSVGRGRGVSYEQYF TGCAGCGTCGGAAGAGGCAGGGGCGTTTCCTACGAGCAGTACTTC
NA TRBJ2-5 TRBV5-4 NA CASSSRTSETQYF TGTGCCAGCAGCTCCCGGACGTCGGAGACCCAGTACTTC
NA TRBJ1-2 TRBV20-1 NA CSGGTSRGTYGYTF TGCAGTGGTGGGACTAGCCGGGGGACCTATGGCTACACCTTC
once TRBJ1-5 TRBV20-1 NA CSARASQGVQPQHF TGCAGTGCTAGAGCCTCCCAAGGGGTTCAGCCCCAGCATTTT
NA TRBJ1-2 TRBV5-1 NA CASSSPEAGNYGYTF TGCGCCAGCAGCTCGCCCGAGGCAGGGAACTATGGCTACACCTTC
NA TRBJ2-7 TRBV25-1 TRBD1 CASSDPGQGLYEQYF TGTGCCAGCAGTGACCCCGGACAGGGGCTGTACGAGCAGTACTTC
NA TRBJ2-1 TRBV5-6 NA CASRGVSNEQFF TGTGCCAGTCGAGGGGTCTCCAATGAGCAGTTCTTC
NA TRBJ1-2 TRBV9 NA CASSPQVVAGGAGRGYTF TGTGCCAGCAGCCCCCAGGTAGTAGCGGGAGGGGCAGGGAGAGGCTACACCTTC
NA TRBJ2-1 TRBV12-3/TRBV12-4 NA CASNLDYYNEQFF TGTGCCAGCAACCTGGACTATTACAATGAGCAGTTCTTC
NA TRBJ1-1 TRBV5-1 NA CASSLASVYTDEAFF TGCGCCAGCAGCTTAGCGTCGGTATACACAGATGAAGCTTTCTTT
NA TRBJ1-2 TRBV5-4 TRBD1 CASSPGKFRDRGLYGYTF TGTGCCAGCAGCCCGGGGAAATTCCGGGACAGGGGGCTCTATGGCTACACCTTC
NA TRBJ1-1 TRBV4-1 NA CASSQDGWAFF TGCGCCAGCAGCCAAGATGGGTGGGCTTTCTTT
few TRBJ2-5 TRBV11-3 NA CASSLGGGQETQYF TGTGCCAGCAGCTTAGGAGGAGGCCAAGAGACCCAGTACTTC